This note documents a single T cell receptor beta chain sequence. The target antigen is unknown. This CDR3 region has 14 residues. CDR1 is SEHNR, CDR2 FQNEAQ, per germline (reference sequence). The sample comes from a study of blood T cells in healthy people across ages. About the research overall: The template switching approach captured approximately one barcoded beta molecule for every two T cells.

Study outcomes and limitations: A roughly linear fall in TCR beta diversity per million T cells was seen with increasing age.

Each donor supplied approximately 10 milliliters of peripheral blood. Researchers isolated at least 7 million PBMCs per sample. Sample-barcoded 5' priming and a J-beta primer mix drove a second PCR of 7 to 11 cycles. TCRdb passed the 5' RACE reads through MiXCR, listing each CDR3 protein once. The table shows approximately 770,000 distinct CDR3 sequences, with roughly 60% occurring only once. This TCR was sampled from a man aged 25-40 years in good health. The chain couples TRBV7-9 to TRBJ2-4, with a tentative D call TRBD1 (5 bases). With the DNA end fitting TRBJ2-7 better, the J assignment may be wrong. The sequenced sample consisted of blood. CDR3 DNA: TGTGCCAGCAGTATTGGGAACAGGAACGGCGAGCAGTACTTC. Translated: CASSIGNRNGEQYF.